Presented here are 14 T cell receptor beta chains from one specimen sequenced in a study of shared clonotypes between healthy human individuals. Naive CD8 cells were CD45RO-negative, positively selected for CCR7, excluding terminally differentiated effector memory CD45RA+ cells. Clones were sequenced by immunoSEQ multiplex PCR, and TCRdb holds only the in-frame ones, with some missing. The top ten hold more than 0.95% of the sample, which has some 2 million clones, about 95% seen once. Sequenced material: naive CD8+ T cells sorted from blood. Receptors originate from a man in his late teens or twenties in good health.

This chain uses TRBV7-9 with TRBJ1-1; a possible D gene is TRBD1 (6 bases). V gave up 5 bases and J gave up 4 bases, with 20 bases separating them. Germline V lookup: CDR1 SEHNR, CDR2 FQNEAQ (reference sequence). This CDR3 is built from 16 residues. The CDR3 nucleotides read TGTGCCAGCAGCCCCCCCGTAGGGGGAAGCGGCACTGAAGCTTTCTTT. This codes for CASSPPVGGSGTEAFF.

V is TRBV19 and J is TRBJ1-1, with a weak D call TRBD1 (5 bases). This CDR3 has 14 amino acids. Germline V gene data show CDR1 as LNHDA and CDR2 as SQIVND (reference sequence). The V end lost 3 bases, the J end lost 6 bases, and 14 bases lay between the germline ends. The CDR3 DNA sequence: TGTGCCAGTAGTATCCCGCGGGGGGGGGCTGAAGCTTTCTTT. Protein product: CASSIPRGGAEAFF.

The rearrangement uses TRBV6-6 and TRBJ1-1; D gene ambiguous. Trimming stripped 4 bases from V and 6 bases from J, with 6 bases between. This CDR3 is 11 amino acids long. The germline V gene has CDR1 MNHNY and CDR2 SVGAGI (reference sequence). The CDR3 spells CASSSVAEAFF. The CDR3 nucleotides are TGTGCCAGCAGTTCCGTCGCTGAAGCTTTCTTT.

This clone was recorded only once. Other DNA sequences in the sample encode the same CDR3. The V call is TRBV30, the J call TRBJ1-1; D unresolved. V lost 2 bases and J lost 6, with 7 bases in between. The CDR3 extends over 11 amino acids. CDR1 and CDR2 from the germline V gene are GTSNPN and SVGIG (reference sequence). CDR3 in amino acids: CAWSPGPEAFF. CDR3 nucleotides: TGTGCCTGGAGTCCAGGCCCTGAAGCTTTCTTT.

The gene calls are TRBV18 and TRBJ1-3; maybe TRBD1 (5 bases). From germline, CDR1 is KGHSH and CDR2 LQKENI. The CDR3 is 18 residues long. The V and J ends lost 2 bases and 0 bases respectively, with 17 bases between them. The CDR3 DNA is TGTGCCAGCTCACCATTGGGACCGATCCCGAGCTCTGGAAACACCATATATTTT. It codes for CASSPLGPIPSSGNTIYF.

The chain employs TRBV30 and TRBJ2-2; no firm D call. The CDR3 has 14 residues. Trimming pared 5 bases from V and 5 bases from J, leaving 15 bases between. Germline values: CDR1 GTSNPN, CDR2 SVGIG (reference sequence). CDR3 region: CAWGLDLATGELFF. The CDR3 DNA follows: TGTGCCTGGGGTCTCGATTTGGCTACCGGGGAGCTGTTTTTT.

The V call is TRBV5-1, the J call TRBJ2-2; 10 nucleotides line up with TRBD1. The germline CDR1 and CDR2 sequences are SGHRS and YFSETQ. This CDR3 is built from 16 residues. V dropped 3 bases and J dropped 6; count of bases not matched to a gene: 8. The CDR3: CASSSSGTGVAGELFF. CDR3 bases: TGCGCCAGCAGCTCCTCCGGGACAGGGGTCGCCGGGGAGCTGTTTTTT.

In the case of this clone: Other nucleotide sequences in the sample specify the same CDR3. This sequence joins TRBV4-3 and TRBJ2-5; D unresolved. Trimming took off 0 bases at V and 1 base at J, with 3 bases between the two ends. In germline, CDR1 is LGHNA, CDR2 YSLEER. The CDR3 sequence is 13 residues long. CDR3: CASSQDSQETQYF. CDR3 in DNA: TGCGCCAGCAGCCAAGATTCCCAAGAGACCCAGTACTTC.

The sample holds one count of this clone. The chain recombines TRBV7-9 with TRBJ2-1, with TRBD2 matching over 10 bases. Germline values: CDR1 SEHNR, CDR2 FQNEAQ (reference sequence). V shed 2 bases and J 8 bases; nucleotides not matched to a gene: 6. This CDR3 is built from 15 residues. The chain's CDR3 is CASSLSSGRIYEQFF. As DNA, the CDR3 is TGTGCCAGCAGCTTATCTAGCGGGAGAATCTATGAGCAGTTCTTC.

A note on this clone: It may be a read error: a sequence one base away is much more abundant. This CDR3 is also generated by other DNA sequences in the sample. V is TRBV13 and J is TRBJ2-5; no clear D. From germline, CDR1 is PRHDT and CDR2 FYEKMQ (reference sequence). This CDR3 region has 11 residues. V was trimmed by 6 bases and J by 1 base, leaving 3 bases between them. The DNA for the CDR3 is TGTGCCAGCAGTTTCCAAGAGACCCAGTACTTC. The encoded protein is CASSFQETQYF.

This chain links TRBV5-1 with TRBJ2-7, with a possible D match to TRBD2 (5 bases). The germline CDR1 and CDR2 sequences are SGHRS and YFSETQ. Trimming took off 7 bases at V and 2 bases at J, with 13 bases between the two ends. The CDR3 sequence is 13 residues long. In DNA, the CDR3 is TGCGCCAGCGCCTTCGGGGAGACCTACGAGCAGTACTTC. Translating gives CASAFGETYEQYF. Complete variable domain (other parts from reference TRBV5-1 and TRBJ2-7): KAGVTQTPRYLIKTRGQQVTLSCSPISGHRSVSWYQQTPGQGLQFLFEYFSETQRNKGNFPGRFSGRQFSNSRSEMNVSTLELGDSALYLCASAFGETYEQYFGPGTRLTVT.

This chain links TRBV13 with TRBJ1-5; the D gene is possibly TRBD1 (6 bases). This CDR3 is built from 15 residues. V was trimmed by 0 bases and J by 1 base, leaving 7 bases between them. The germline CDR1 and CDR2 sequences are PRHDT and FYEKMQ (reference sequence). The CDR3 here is CASSLGDSSNQPQHF. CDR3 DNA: TGTGCCAGCAGCTTAGGGGACAGCAGCAATCAGCCCCAGCATTTT.

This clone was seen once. The CDR3 here is CASRTGPTDTQYF. CDR3 DNA sequence: TGTGCCAGCAGGACGGGACCCACAGATACGCAGTATTTT. The chain links TRBV2 to TRBJ2-3, with D possibly called TRBD1 or TRBD2 (5 bases each). Germline V gene sequence: CDR1 SNHLY, CDR2 FYNNEI. The CDR3 is made up of 13 amino acids. Between the trimmed V and J ends, which lost 6 bases and 2 bases, there was a span of 9 bases. Full variable domain (rest looked up from reference TRBV2 and TRBJ2-3): EPEVTQTPSHQVTQMGQEVILRCVPISNHLYFYWYRQILGQKVEFLVSFYNNEISEKSEIFDDQFSVERPDGSNFTLKIRSTKLEDSAMYFCASRTGPTDTQYFGPGTRLTVL.

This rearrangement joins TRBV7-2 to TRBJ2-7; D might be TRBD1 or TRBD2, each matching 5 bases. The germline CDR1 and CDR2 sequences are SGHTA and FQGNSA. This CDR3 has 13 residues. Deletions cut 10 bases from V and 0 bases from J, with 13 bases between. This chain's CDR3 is CATGAVSSYEQYF. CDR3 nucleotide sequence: TGTGCCACCGGGGCAGTAAGCTCCTACGAGCAGTACTTC.